These 14 T cell receptor beta chains originate from one sample sequenced in a study of Graves' ophthalmopathy and Graves' hyperthyroidism (dated by TCRdb to between 2018 and 2020). The listed sequencing device is Illumina HiSeq 2000. TCR beta CDR3 regions were amplified from RNA transcripts for repertoire sequencing. The first round was an RT-PCR using HTBI primers with the Qiagen OneStep RT-PCR kit, and this first round was followed by a second-round multiplex PCR, then size selection and purification. In-frame beta chains were kept once TCRdb had trimmed the public reads at Q25 with fastp and called clones with MiXCR. A single entry per CDR3 protein holds the most common genes and DNA from its merged rows. In this sample the table shows 350,000 to 450,000 distinct CDR3 sequences, approximately 20% of which occur a single time. The ten top clones hold 1.6% of the sample. The source material was peripheral blood. Receptor source: a woman under 30 with Graves' ophthalmopathy. Donor details come from another sample of the same person, matched by shared clones.

This clonotype was recorded at least ten times. The CDR3 bases are TGTGCCACCAGTGATTTAGGCGGAACCTACGAGCAGTACTTC. Amino acid sequence: CATSDLGGTYEQYF. The chain employs TRBV24-1 and TRBJ2-7; the D is unclear. The CDR3 covers 14 residues. V was clipped by 1 base and J by 2 bases, with 8 bases between them. Per germline, CDR1 KGHDR and CDR2 SFDVKD.

This clonotype was found once. The chain recombines TRBV28 with TRBJ1-1, with 7 bases identical to TRBD1. V trimming: 5 bases; J trimming: 3 bases; junction bases outside the gene matches: 9. This CDR3 is 15 amino acids long. Germline values: CDR1 MDHEN, CDR2 SYDVKM. The CDR3 loop reads CASSPDRVGDTEAFF. DNA for the CDR3: TGTGCCAGCAGTCCTGACAGGGTAGGGGACACTGAAGCTTTCTTT. Based on the CDR3 plus reference TRBV28 and TRBJ1-1, the full variable domain is DVKVTQSSRYLVKRTGEKVFLECVQDMDHENMFWYRQDPGLGLRLIYFSYDVKMKEKGDIPEGYSVSREKKERFSLILESASTNQTSMYLCASSPDRVGDTEAFFGQGTRLTVV.

This clonotype was detected ten times or more. This sequence joins TRBV12-3 or TRBV12-4 and TRBJ2-5; no firm D call. V dropped 5 bases and J dropped 2 bases, with 12 bases sitting between them. The CDR3 has 14 residues. CDR3 in amino acids: CASSPRPEQETQYF. The CDR3 DNA reads TGTGCCAGCAGTCCCCGACCTGAGCAAGAGACCCAGTACTTC.

This clonotype was observed at least ten times. CDR3 sequence (DNA): TGTGCCAGTACCTCTAGACAGGGGGCTAGCAATCAGCCCCAGCATTTT. It codes for CASTSRQGASNQPQHF. The rearrangement joins TRBV19 to TRBJ1-5; TRBD1 matches 10 bases. The CDR3 loop spans 16 amino acids. J gave up 0 bases and V 7 bases, and 6 bases lay outside the gene matches. CDR1 and CDR2 (germline): LNHDA, SQIVND (reference sequence).

There are many counts of this clonotype. This sequence joins TRBV24-1 and TRBJ2-7; D uncertain. CDR1 KGHDR and CDR2 SFDVKD come from the germline V gene. The V and J ends lost 4 bases and 0 bases respectively, with 6 bases between them. This CDR3 is 13 amino acids long. CDR3 nucleotides: TGTGCCACCAGTGACTGGAGCTCCTACGAGCAGTACTTC. This codes for CATSDWSSYEQYF.

The chain combines TRBV6-5 with TRBJ1-6; the D is unclear. V was trimmed by 4 bases and J by 9 bases, leaving 13 bases between them. The CDR3 loop spans 14 amino acids. CDR1 is MNHEY and CDR2 is SVGAGI in the germline V gene. The CDR3 loop is CASSSGGPISPLHF. In nucleotides, the CDR3 is TGTGCCAGCAGTTCGGGAGGGCCTATTTCACCCCTCCACTTT.

In this sample, this clonotype turned up many times. The CDR3 DNA reads as TGTGCCAGCTCACCGCCACAGGGGGAGGGCGCTGAAGCTTTCTTT. Encoded protein: CASSPPQGEGAEAFF. J is TRBJ1-1 and V is TRBV18; 8 bases agree with TRBD1. Germline CDR1 and CDR2: KGHSH and LQKENI. J lost 6 bases, V lost 3 bases, and 9 bases had no gene match. This CDR3 spans 15 amino acids.

This clonotype was found many times. V gene TRBV6-1 combines with J gene TRBJ1-2; D is perhaps TRBD1 (6 bases). The V end lost 6 bases, the J end lost 4 bases, and 18 bases lay between the germline ends. The V gene's germline CDR1 is MNHNS and CDR2 SASEGT. The CDR3 is 15 amino acids. For the CDR3, the DNA is TGTGCCAGCAGGGGGACGGACAGAATCTTCTATGGCTACACCTTC. It translates to CASRGTDRIFYGYTF.

In this sample, this clonotype turned up a few times. V gene TRBV7-9 combines with J gene TRBJ2-5; 9 nucleotides align to TRBD1. Unmatched junction bases numbered 7, after V lost 4 bases and J lost 1 base. This CDR3 spans 16 amino acids. Per the germline V gene, CDR1 is SEHNR and CDR2 is FQNEAQ (reference sequence). The CDR3 DNA follows: TGTGCCAGCAGCTCCGGGCAGGGACAGGGCCAAGAGACCCAGTACTTC. Its protein is CASSSGQGQGQETQYF.

This clonotype was counted ten times or more. The chain recombines TRBV29-1 with TRBJ2-7; D is unclear. The CDR3 is 14 residues long. The germline gives CDR1 SQVTM, CDR2 ANQGSEA. Trimming removed 4 bases from V and 0 bases from J, with 13 bases in between. Here the CDR3 reads CSVAAQPNSYEQYF. CDR3 sequence (DNA): TGCAGCGTTGCCGCCCAGCCCAACTCCTACGAGCAGTACTTC.

This clonotype was seen at least ten times. V usage is TRBV6-5 and J usage is TRBJ2-7; D perhaps matches TRBD1 (5 bases). CDR3 size: 13 residues. V dropped 7 bases and J dropped 3 bases, with 13 bases sitting between them. Germline V lookup: CDR1 MNHEY, CDR2 SVGAGI. The CDR3 sequence: CASNRRGFYEQYF. The DNA of the CDR3 is TGTGCCAGCAACCGTAGGGGTTTCTACGAGCAGTACTTC.

Many counts were recorded for this clonotype. The rearrangement uses TRBV6-5 and TRBJ2-2; maybe TRBD1 (6 bases). This CDR3 is built from 13 residues. Germline-derived CDR1 and CDR2 are MNHEY and SVGAGI. Trimming took off 9 bases at V and 4 bases at J, with 12 bases between the two ends. CDR3 sequence: CASFGQSTGELFF. The CDR3 region has the DNA TGTGCCAGTTTCGGACAGTCCACCGGGGAGCTGTTTTTT.

This clonotype was counted ten times or more. The chain employs TRBV19 and TRBJ1-1; D may be TRBD1 (6 bases). In germline, CDR1 is LNHDA, CDR2 SQIVND (reference sequence). The germline V and J ends were trimmed by 5 bases and 0 bases, with 19 bases remaining between them. This CDR3 spans 17 amino acids. Written as DNA, the CDR3 is TGTGCCAGTAGTGAACAGGGTTTGGGGGACATGAACACTGAAGCTTTCTTT. It specifies CASSEQGLGDMNTEAFF. Full variable domain (missing parts from reference TRBV19 and TRBJ1-1): DGGITQSPKYLFRKEGQNVTLSCEQNLNHDAMYWYRQDPGQGLRLIYYSQIVNDFQKGDIAEGYSVSREKKESFPLTVTSAQKNPTAFYLCASSEQGLGDMNTEAFFGQGTRLTVV.

In its sample, this clonotype was seen many times. V usage is TRBV27 and J usage is TRBJ1-6; tentatively, D is TRBD1 (5 bases). Germline V CDR1 and CDR2: MNHEY, SMNVEV (reference sequence). The CDR3 loop spans 16 amino acids. V lost 3 bases and J 14 bases, leaving 23 bases between the germline ends. As DNA, the CDR3 is TGTGCCAGCAGTTTCCACTCCGGGACGCTGAATTCGGCCCTCCACTTT. Translation: CASSFHSGTLNSALHF.